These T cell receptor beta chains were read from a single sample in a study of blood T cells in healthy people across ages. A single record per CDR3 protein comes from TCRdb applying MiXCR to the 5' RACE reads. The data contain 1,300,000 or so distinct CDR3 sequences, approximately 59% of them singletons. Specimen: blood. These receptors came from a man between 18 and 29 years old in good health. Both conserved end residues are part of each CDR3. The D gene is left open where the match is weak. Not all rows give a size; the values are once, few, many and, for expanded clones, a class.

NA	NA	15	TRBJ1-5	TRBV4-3	TGCGCCAGCAGCCAAGATACCGGAGTCAATCGGCCCCAGCATTTT	CASSQDTGVNRPQHF
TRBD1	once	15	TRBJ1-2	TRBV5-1	TGCGCCAGCACCGTACAGGGGGACGAGGTAGATGGCTACACCTTC	CASTVQGDEVDGYTF
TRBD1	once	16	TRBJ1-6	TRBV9	TGTGCCAGCAGCGTAGGCCCAGGGACAGGGGATTCACCCCTCCACTTT	CASSVGPGTGDSPLHF
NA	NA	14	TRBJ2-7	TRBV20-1	TGCAGTGCACCGCCGACCGGGCCCTCCTACGAGCAGTACTTC	CSAPPTGPSYEQYF
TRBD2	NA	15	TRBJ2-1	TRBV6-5	TGTGCCAGCAGTTACGGCGGGGGAGAATACAATGAGCAGTTCTTC	CASSYGGGEYNEQFF
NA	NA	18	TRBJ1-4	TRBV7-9	TGTGCCAGCAGCTTATTTGGTGTAAGGGACGCCAGTAATGAAAAACTGTTTTTT	CASSLFGVRDASNEKLFF
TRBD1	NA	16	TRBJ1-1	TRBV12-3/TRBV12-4	TGTGCCAGCAGTTTGCCCTCGGGACAGGAGAACACTGAAGCTTTCTTT	CASSLPSGQENTEAFF
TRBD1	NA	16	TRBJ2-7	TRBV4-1	TGCGCCAGCAGCCCACAACCCGGGGACAGTCCCTACGAGCAGTACTTC	CASSPQPGDSPYEQYF
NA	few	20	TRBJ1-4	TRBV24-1	TGTGCCACCAGTTTCCATTATCCCGACGTTGACACGAGAACTAATGAAAAACTGTTTTTT	CATSFHYPDVDTRTNEKLFF
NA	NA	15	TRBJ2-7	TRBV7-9	TGTGCCAGCAGCTTTGTTAGGGGACAAATTTACGAGCAGTACTTC	CASSFVRGQIYEQYF
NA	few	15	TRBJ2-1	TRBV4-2	TGTGCCAGCAGCCAAGAAATCCCGGGGAACAATGAGCAGTTCTTC	CASSQEIPGNNEQFF
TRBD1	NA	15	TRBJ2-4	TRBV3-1	TGTGCCAGCAGCCAAGGGGACAGGGCCCAAAACATTCAGTACTTC	CASSQGDRAQNIQYF
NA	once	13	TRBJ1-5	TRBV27	TGTGCCAGCAGCCTATACCCCACTCAGCCCCAGCATTTT	CASSLYPTQPQHF
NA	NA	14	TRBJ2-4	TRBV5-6	TGTGCCAGCAGCCCTCTAGGTGGGTGGGACATTCAGTACTTC	CASSPLGGWDIQYF
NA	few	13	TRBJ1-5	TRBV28	TGTGCCAGCAGTTCCCGGGATAATCAGCCCCAGCATTTT	CASSSRDNQPQHF
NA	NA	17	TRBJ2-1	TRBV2	TGTGCCAGCCTCCCCTTTCCTAGACAGAGTTCGAAAGAGACCCAGTTCTTC	CASLPFPRQSSKETQFF
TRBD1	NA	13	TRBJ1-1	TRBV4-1	TGCGCCAGCAGCCAACAGGGGGACTCTGAAGCTTTCTTT	CASSQQGDSEAFF
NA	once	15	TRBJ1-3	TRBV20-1	TGCAGTGCTAGAGTACCGGGCTTCTCTGGAAACACCATATATTTT	CSARVPGFSGNTIYF
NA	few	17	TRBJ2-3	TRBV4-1	TGCGCCAGCAGCCAAGTTCCCGGGACTTCCGGGGGAGATACGCAGTATTTT	CASSQVPGTSGGDTQYF
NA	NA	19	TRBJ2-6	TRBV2	TGTGCCAGCTTAACCCTGAAGCAAAGAGACCGCTCTGGGGCCAACGTCCTGACTTTC	CASLTLKQRDRSGANVLTF
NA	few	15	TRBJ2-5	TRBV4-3	TGCGCCAGCAGCCAAGATCAGACAGCTCAAGAGACCCAGTACTTC	CASSQDQTAQETQYF
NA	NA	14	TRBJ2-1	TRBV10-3	TGTGCCATCTCGGCGGGACTCACCTACAATGAGCAGTTCTTC	CAISAGLTYNEQFF
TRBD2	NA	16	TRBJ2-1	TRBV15	TGTGCCACCAGCAGGGCGGAGGTAGCGGGAGCTGGTGAGCAGTTCTTC	CATSRAEVAGAGEQFF
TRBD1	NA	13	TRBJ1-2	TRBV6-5	TGTGCCAGCAGCCCCCCCAGGGGGAATGGCTACACCTTC	CASSPPRGNGYTF
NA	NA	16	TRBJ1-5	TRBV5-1	TGCGCCAGCAGCCCCTGGGGGGTGGGGATCGGTCAGCCCCAGCATTTT	CASSPWGVGIGQPQHF